This T cell receptor (beta chain) was obtained from a study of blood T cell repertoires in COVID-19. Patients in Seattle were enrolled during active infection, then followed longitudinally. The CDR3 loop spans 16 amino acids. Trimming shortened V by 0 bases and J by 0 bases, and 12 bases separated the two germline ends. Germline loops: CDR1 SGHRS, CDR2 YFSETQ. Produced via immunoSEQ multiplex PCR; TCRdb's table is partial and in-frame only. The sample has nearly 70,000 clones, roughly nine tenths seen once. This receptor was taken from a man aged 40-50 years with COVID-19, enrolled during active disease. V gene TRBV5-1 combines with J gene TRBJ1-2; D not certain. Sample: peripheral blood. CDR3 loop: CASSLGLAGTNYGYTF. In DNA, the CDR3 is TGCGCCAGCAGCTTGGGACTTGCGGGGACTAACTATGGCTACACCTTC.